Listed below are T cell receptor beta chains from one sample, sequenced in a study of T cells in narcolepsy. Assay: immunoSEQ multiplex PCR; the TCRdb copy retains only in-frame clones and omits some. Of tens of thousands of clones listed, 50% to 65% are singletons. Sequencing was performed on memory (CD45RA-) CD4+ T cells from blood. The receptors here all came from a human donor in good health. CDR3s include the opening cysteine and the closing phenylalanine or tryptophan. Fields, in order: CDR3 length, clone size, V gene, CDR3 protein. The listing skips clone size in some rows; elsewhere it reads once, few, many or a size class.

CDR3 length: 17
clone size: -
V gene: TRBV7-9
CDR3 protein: CASSSRPPGQGESGYTF

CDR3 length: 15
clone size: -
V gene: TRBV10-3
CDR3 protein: CAISATSGYTDTQYF

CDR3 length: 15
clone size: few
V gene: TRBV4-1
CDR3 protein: CASSGSGRGSGEQFF

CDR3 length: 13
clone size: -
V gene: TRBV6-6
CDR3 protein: CASAALPTYEQYF

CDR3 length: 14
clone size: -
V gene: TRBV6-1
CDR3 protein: CASIREDLTGELFF

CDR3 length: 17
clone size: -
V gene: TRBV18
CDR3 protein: CASSPPSGGGTGTEAFF

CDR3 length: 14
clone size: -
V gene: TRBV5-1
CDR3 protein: CASSLDSPLQDQYF

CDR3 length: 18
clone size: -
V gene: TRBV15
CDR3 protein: CATSSTPGLAGESGELFF

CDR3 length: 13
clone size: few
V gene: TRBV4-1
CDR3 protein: CASSQERNQPQHF

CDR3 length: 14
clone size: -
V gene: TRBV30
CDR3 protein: CAWSEGDPSDTQYF

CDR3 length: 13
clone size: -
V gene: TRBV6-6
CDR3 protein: CASSSQDLDGYTF

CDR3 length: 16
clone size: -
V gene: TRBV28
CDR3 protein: CASSFGLAGDSDEQFF

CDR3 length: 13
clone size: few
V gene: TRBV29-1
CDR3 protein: CSVEQGASTEAFF

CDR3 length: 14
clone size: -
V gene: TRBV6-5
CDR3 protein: CASSFADNSYEQYF

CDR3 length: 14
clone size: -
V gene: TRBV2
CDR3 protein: CASSGVGGLNEQFF

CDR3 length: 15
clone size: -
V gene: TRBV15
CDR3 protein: CATSRDQGARDGYTF

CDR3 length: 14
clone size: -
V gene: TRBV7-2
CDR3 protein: CASNIAGGLVEQFF

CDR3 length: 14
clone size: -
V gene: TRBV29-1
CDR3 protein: CSVERPGGVETQYF

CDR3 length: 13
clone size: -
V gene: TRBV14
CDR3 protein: CASSWGQNSPLHF

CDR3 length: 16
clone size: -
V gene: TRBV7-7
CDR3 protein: CASSPGSAGGADTQYF

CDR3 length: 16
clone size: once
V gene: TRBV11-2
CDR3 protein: CASSLGQGNYNSPLHF

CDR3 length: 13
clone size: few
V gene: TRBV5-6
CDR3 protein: CASSPKGRDTQYF

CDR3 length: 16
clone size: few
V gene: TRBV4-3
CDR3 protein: CASSQEDSGGRDTQYF

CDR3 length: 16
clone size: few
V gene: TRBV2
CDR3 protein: CASRPELAGVTNEQFF

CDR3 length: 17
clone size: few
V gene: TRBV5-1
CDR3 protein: CASSSLAGGPLDNEQFF

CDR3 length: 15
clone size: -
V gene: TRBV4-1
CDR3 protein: CASGDRVRQRGEQYF

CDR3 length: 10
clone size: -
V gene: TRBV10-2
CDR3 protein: CASMKQPQHF

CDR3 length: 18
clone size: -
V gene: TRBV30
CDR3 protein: CAWSVTTNGRALAYEQYF

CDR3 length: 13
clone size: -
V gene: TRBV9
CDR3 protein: CASSAWPAGEQYF

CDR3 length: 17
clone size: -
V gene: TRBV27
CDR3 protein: CASSFNLQGSGNAEAFF

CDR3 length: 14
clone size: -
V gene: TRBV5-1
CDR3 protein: CASRPIDANTEAFF